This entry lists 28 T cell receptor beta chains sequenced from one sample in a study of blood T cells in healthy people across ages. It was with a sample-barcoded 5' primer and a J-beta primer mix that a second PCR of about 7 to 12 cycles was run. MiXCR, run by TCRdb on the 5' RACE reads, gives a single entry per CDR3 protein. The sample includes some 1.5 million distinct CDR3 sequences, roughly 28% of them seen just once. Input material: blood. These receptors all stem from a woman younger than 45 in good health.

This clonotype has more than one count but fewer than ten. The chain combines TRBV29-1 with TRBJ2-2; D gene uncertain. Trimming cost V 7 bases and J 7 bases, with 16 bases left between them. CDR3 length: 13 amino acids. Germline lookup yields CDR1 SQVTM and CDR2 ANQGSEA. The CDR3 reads CSARTLLLGELFF. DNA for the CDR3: TGCAGCGCCAGGACGTTACTACTCGGGGAGCTGTTTTTT.

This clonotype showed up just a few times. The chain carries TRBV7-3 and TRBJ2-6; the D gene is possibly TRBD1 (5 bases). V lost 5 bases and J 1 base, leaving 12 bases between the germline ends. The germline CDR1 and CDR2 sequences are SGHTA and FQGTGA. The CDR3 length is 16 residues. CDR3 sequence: CASSAQTDSGANVLTF. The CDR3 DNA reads TGTGCCAGCAGCGCACAGACAGATTCTGGGGCCAACGTCCTGACTTTC.

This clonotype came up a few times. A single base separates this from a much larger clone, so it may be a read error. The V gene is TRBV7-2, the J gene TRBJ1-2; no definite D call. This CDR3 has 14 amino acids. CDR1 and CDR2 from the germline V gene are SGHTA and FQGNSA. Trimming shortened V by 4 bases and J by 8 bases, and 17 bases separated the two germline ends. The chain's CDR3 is CASSSMAPTGGYTF. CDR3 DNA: TGTGCCAGCAGCTCGATGGCCCCGACTGGCGGCTACACCTTC.

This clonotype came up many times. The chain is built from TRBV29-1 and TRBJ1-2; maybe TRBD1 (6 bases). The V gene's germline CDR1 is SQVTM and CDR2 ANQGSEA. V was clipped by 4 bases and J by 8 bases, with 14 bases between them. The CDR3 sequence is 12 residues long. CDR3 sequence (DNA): TGCAGCGTTGTGGGGTCCGGGGGCGGCTACACCTTC. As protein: CSVVGSGGGYTF.

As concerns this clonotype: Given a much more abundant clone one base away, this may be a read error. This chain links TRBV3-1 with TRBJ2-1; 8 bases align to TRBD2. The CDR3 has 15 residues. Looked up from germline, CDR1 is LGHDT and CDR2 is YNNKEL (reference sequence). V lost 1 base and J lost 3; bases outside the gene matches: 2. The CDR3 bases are TGTGCCAGCAGCCAAGGGGGGACTAGCTACAATGAGCAGTTCTTC. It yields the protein CASSQGGTSYNEQFF.

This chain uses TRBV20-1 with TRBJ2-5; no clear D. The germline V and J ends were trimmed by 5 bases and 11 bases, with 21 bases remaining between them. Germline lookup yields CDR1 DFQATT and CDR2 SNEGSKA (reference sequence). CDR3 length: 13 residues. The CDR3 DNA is TGCAGTGCTTACACACCGGGTACTAATGAGCAGTACTTC. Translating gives CSAYTPGTNEQYF.

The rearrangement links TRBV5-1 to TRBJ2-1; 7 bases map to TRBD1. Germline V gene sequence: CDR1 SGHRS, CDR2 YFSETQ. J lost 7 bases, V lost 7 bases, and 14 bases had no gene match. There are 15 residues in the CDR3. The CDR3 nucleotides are TGCGCCAGCCATTCCGACCTGACAGGGCGGAATGAGCAGTTCTTC. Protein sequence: CASHSDLTGRNEQFF.

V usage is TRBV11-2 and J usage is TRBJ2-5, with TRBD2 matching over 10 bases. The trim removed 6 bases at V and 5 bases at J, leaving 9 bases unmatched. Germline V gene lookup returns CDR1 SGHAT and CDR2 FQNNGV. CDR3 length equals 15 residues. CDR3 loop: CASRDLAGADETQYF. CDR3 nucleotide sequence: TGTGCCAGCAGAGACCTAGCGGGAGCGGATGAGACCCAGTACTTC.

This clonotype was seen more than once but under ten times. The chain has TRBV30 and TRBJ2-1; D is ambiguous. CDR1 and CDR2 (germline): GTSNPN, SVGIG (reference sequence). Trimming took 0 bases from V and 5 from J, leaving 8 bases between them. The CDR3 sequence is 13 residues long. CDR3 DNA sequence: TGTGCCTGGAGTGTCCCGGACGACAATGAGCAGTTCTTC. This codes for CAWSVPDDNEQFF.

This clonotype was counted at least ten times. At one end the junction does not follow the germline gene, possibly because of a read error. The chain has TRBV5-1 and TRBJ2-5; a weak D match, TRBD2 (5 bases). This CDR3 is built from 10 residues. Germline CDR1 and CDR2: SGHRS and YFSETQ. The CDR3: CASGEETQYF. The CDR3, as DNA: TGTGCCAGCGGTGAAGAGACCCAGTACTTC.

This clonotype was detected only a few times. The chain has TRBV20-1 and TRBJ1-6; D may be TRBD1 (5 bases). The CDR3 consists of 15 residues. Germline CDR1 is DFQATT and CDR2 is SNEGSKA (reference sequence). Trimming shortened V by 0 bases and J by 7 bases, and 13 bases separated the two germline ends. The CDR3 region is CSARDWGLANSPLHF. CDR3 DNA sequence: TGCAGTGCTAGAGATTGGGGACTGGCGAATTCACCCCTCCACTTT.

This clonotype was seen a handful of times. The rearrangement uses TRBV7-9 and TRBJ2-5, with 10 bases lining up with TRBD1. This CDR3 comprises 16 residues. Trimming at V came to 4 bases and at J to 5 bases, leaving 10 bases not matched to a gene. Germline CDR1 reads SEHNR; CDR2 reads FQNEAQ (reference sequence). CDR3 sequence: CASSSTDRGLWETQYF. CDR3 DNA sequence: TGTGCCAGCAGCTCCACGGACAGGGGGTTATGGGAGACCCAGTACTTC.

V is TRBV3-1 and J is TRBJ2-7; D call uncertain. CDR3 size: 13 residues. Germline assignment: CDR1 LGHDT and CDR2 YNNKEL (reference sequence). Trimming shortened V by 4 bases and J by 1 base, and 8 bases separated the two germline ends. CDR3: CASSRAKSYEQYF. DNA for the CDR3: TGTGCCAGCAGCCGAGCAAAGTCCTACGAGCAGTACTTC.

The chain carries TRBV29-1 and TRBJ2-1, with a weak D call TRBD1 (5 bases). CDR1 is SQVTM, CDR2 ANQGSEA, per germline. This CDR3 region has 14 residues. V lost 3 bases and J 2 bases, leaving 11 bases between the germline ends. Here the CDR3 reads CSVDWTRTYNEQFF. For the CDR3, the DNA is TGCAGCGTTGATTGGACAAGAACCTACAATGAGCAGTTCTTC.

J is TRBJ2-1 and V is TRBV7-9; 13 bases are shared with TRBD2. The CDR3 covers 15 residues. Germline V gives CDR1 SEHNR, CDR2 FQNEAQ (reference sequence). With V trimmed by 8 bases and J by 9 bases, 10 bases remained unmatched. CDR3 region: CASSELAGGPGEQFF. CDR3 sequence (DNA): TGTGCCAGCTCAGAACTAGCGGGAGGGCCGGGTGAGCAGTTCTTC.

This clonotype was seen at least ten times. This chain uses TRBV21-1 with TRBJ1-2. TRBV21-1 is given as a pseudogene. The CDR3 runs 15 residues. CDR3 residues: CASSKGGDTPYGYTF. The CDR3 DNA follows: TGTGCCAGCAGCAAAGGAGGCGACACTCCCTATGGCTACACCTTC.

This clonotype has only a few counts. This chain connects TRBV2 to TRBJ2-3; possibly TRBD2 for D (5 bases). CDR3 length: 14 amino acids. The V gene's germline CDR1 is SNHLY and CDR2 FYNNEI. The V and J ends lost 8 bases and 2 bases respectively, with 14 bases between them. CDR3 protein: CASALGVDTDTQYF. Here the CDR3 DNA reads TGTGCCAGCGCACTAGGAGTTGACACAGATACGCAGTATTTT.

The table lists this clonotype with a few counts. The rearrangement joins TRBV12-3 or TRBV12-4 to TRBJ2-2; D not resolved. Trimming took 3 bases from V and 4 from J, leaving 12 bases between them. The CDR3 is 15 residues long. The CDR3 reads CASSFPLWSTGELFF. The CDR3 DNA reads TGTGCCAGCAGTTTCCCGCTGTGGAGCACCGGGGAGCTGTTTTTT.

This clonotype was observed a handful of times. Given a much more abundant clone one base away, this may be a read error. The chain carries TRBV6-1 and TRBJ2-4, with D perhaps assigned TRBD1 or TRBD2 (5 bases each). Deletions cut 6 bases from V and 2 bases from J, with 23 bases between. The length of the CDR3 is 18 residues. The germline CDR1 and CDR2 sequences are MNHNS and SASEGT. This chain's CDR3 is CASSRYGVGDVTKNIQYF. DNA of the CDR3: TGTGCCAGCAGCCGATACGGGGTAGGGGATGTAACCAAAAACATTCAGTACTTC.

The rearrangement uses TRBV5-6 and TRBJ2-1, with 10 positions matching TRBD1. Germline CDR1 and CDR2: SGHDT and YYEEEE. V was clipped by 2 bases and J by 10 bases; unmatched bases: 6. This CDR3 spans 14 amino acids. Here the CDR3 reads CASSFDRGRYEQFF. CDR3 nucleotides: TGTGCCAGCAGCTTCGACAGGGGGCGGTACGAGCAGTTCTTC.

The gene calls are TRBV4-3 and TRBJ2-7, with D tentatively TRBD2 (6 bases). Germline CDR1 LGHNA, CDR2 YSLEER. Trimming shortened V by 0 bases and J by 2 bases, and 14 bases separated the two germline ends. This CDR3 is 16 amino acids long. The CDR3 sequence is CASSQDVGLYPYEQYF. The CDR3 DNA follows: TGCGCCAGCAGCCAAGATGTAGGACTATACCCCTACGAGCAGTACTTC.

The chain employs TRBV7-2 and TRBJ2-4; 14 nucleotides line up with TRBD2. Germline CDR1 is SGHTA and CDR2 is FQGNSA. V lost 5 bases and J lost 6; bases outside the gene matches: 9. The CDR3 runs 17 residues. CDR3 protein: CASSIGTSGSARNIQYF. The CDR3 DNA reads TGTGCCAGCAGCATTGGGACTAGCGGGAGTGCGAGAAACATTCAGTACTTC.

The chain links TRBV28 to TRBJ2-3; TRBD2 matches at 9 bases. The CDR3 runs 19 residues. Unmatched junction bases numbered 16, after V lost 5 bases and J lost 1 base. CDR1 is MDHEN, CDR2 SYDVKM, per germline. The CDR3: CASSPPRVAGGPGTDTQYF. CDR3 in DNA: TGTGCCAGCAGTCCCCCGAGGGTGGCGGGGGGGCCGGGCACAGATACGCAGTATTTT.

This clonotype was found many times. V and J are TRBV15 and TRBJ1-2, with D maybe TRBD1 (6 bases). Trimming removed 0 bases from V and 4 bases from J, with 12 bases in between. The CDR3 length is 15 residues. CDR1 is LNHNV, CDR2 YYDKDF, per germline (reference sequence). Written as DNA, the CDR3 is TGTGCCACCAGCAGAGAAACAACAGGGCTCTATGGCTACACCTTC. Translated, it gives CATSRETTGLYGYTF.

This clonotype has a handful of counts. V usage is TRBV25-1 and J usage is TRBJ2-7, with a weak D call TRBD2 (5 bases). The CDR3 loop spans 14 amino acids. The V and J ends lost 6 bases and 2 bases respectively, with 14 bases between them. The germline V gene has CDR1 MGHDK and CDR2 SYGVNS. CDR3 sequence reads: CASRAGGPPYEQYF. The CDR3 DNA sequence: TGTGCCAGCAGGGCTGGCGGGCCACCCTACGAGCAGTACTTC.

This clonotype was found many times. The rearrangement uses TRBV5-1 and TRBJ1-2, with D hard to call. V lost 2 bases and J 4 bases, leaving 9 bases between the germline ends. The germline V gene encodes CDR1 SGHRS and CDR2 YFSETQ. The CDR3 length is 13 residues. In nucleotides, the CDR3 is TGCGCCAGCAGCTTCGGCAGACTCTATGGCTACACCTTC. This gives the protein CASSFGRLYGYTF.

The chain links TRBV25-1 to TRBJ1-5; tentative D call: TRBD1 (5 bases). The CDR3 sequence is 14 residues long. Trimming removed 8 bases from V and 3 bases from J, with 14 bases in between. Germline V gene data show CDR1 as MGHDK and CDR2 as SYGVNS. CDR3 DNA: TGTGCCAGCCCGTTGGGGGGGTCCAATCAGCCCCAGCATTTT. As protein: CASPLGGSNQPQHF.

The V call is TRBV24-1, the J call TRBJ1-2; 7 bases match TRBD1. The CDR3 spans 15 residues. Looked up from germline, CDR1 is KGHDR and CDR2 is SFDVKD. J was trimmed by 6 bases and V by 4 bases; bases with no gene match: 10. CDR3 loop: CATSDSPDRNDGYTF. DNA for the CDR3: TGTGCCACCAGTGACTCCCCGGACAGGAACGATGGCTACACCTTC.